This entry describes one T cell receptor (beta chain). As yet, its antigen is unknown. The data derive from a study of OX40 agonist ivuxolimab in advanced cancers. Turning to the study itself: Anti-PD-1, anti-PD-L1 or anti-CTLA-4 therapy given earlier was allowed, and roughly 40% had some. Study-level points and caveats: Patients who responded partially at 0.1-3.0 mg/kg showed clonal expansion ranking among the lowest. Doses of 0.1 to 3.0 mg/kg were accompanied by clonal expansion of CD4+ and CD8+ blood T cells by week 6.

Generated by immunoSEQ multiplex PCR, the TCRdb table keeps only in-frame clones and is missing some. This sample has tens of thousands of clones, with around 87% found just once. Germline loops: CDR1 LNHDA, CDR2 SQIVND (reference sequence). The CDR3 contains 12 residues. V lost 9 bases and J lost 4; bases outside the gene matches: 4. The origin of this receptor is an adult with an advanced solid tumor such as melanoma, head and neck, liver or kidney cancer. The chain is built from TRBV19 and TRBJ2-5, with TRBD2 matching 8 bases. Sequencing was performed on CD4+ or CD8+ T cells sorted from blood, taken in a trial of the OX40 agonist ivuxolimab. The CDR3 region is CASRGGRETQYF. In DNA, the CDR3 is TGTGCCAGCCGGGGGGGGCGAGAGACCCAGTACTTC.